A single sample gave rise to the 7 T cell receptor beta chains below, sequenced in a study of T cells in Graves' hyperthyroidism and ophthalmopathy. There were TCR beta CDR3 regions amplified from RNA transcripts. When the TCR CDR3 underwent first-round RT-PCR, the HTBI primer set was used. MiXCR was run by TCRdb on the multiplex PCR reads, yielding one entry per CDR3 protein. The sample includes nearly 750,000 distinct CDR3 sequences, 35% of them seen just once. Specimen: blood. The source is a middle-aged woman with Graves' hyperthyroidism.

There are many counts of this clonotype. The rearrangement uses TRBV29-1 and TRBJ2-7; D is undetermined. CDR3 length: 11 residues. The germline V gene has CDR1 SQVTM and CDR2 ANQGSEA. The V gene lost 2 bases and the J gene lost 4 bases, with 6 bases spanning the gap. CDR3 protein: CSVEKGYEQYF. The DNA for the CDR3 is TGCAGCGTTGAAAAGGGTTACGAGCAGTACTTC.

The count of this clonotype is one. The rearrangement links TRBV5-5 to TRBJ2-2; D is possibly TRBD2 (6 bases). Germline lookup yields CDR1 SGHKS and CDR2 YYEKEE (reference sequence). This CDR3 contains 18 residues. V lost 3 bases and J lost 0, with 18 bases in between. The CDR3 here is CASSSPGTWSANTGELFF. CDR3 DNA: TGTGCCAGCAGCTCTCCCGGGACTTGGTCCGCGAACACCGGGGAGCTGTTTTTT.

This clonotype came up a few times. The chain links TRBV5-4 to TRBJ1-1, with D maybe TRBD1 (5 bases). V gave up 7 bases and J gave up 3 bases, with 16 bases separating them. Germline V gene lookup returns CDR1 SGHNT and CDR2 YYREEE (reference sequence). This CDR3 is built from 14 residues. In nucleotides, the CDR3 is TGTGCCAGCGGACTTAACTTGGGGGACACTGAAGCTTTCTTT. This gives the protein CASGLNLGDTEAFF.

This clonotype was detected a few times. This chain joins TRBV12-3 or TRBV12-4 and TRBJ2-7, with D perhaps TRBD1 (6 bases). The CDR3 totals 14 residues. Between the trimmed V and J ends, which lost 6 bases and 7 bases, there was a span of 19 bases. CDR3 DNA: TGTGCCAGCAGCCCCGGACAGACTACGAGGGAGCAGTACTTC. It codes for CASSPGQTTREQYF.

The chain has TRBV7-9 and TRBJ1-1, with a tentative D call TRBD1 (5 bases). V lost 1 base and J lost 3, with 12 bases in between. The CDR3 is 15 residues long. Germline CDR1 SEHNR, CDR2 FQNEAQ (reference sequence). CDR3 nucleotide sequence: TGTGCCAGCAGCTTAGAGAGGGGCGGGGACACTGAAGCTTTCTTT. Encoded protein: CASSLERGGDTEAFF.

About this clonotype: A much bigger clone sits one base away, suggesting this may be a read error. J is TRBJ1-4 and V is TRBV19; weak D call: TRBD1 (5 bases). Germline V gene sequence: CDR1 LNHDA, CDR2 SQIVND (reference sequence). The CDR3 contains 12 residues. Trimming took 6 bases from V and 14 from J, leaving 16 bases between them. The chain's CDR3 is CASSHPTGDLFF. The DNA of the CDR3 is TGTGCCAGTAGCCATCCGACCGGGGACCTGTTTTTT.

With regard to this clonotype: A much larger clone differs by one base, so this may be a read error. The chain carries TRBV9 and TRBJ1-2; D might be TRBD1 (6 bases). Germline-derived CDR1 and CDR2 are SGDLS and YYNGEE. V lost 4 bases, J lost 6 bases, and 16 bases lay in between. The CDR3 extends over 14 amino acids. The CDR3 DNA sequence: TGTGCCAGCAGCATAGGCTGGGGGCATGATGGCTACACCTTC. Protein sequence: CASSIGWGHDGYTF.